Here is one T cell receptor (beta chain) with its context. The record originates from a study of blood T cell repertoires in COVID-19. Whole-study context: T cells, B-cell-depleted T cells, or PBMCs provided the cDNA or gDNA that served as material.

In the original workflow: Nucleated cell counts were estimated from reference gene primer amplification. Generated by immunoSEQ multiplex PCR, the TCRdb table keeps only in-frame clones and is missing some. V and J calls and clone size are copied from that table; D and trimming were computed from the DNA. The profile covers roughly 63,000 clones, with about 78% appearing a single time and around 12% taken by the ten largest. The germline V gene encodes CDR1 SGHTA and CDR2 FQGNSA. The CDR3 is 14 residues long. The germline V and J ends were trimmed by 5 bases and 8 bases, with 17 bases remaining between them.

The clonotype comes from a man aged 80 or over with acute or convalescent COVID-19. What was sequenced was peripheral blood. The chain couples TRBV7-2 to TRBJ2-3; the D is unclear. CDR3 region: CASSPMESVATQYF. CDR3 nucleotides: TGTGCCAGCAGCCCGATGGAGTCTGTAGCTACGCAGTATTTT.